A selection of T cell receptor beta chains follows, all from one sample in a study of cytomegalovirus exposure and HLA in healthy donors. The repertoire was sequenced with immunoSEQ multiplex PCR; TCRdb's copy has only in-frame clones and lacks some. Among around 65,000 clones, around 75% were seen once, and the ten largest hold roughly half. The sample consisted of PBMCs. The receptor source for this set is a man aged 50 or older in good health and CMV-seropositive. Both conserved end residues are part of each CDR3. A D gene is named only where the DNA matches it firmly. Where a row states a size, it is once, few, many or the class of an expanded clone; other rows omit it.

j_call v_call clone_size d_call cdr3_nt cdr3_aa
TRBJ2-1 TRBV10-3 - - TGTGCCATTCGACAGGAGCTCTCCTACAATGAGCAGTTCTTC CAIRQELSYNEQFF
TRBJ1-1 TRBV7-2 - - TGTGCCAGCAGCCCAACGGTATCGGTTGAAGCTTTCTTT CASSPTVSVEAFF
TRBJ2-3 TRBV2 once - TGTGCCAGCAGTGGCAGGATAGCGGACACAGATACGCAGTATTTT CASSGRIADTDTQYF
TRBJ2-5 TRBV9 - TRBD2 TGTGCCAGCAGCCCCCGGACTAGCGGGAGGGCCTTCCAAGAGACCCAGTACTTC CASSPRTSGRAFQETQYF
TRBJ2-5 TRBV19 - TRBD1 TGTGCCAGTAGATGTCGGGACAGGGGGTACTTC CASRCRDRGYF
TRBJ1-1 TRBV29-1 - - TGCAGCGTTGAAGATCACCTCCTGAGGGCTTTCTTT CSVEDHLLRAFF
TRBJ1-6 TRBV7-7 - TRBD1 TGTGCTAGCAGCTTGCCCGGGACAGGCAATTCACCCCTCCACTTT CASSLPGTGNSPLHF
TRBJ2-2 TRBV7-9 few - TGTTCCAGCAGCTTAGTCGCGGCGTCCGGGGAGCTGTTTTTT CSSSLVAASGELFF
TRBJ2-3 TRBV5-4 - TRBD2 TGCGCCAGCAGCGTCAGCGGGAGGAGAGATACGCAGTATTTT CASSVSGRRDTQYF
TRBJ2-1 TRBV4-1 - TRBD2 TGCGCCAGCAGCCAGGGACTAGCGGTTGGGCAGTTCTTC CASSQGLAVGQFF
TRBJ2-4 TRBV4-1 medium-sized TRBD1 TGCGCCAGCAGCCAAGAAACCGGGACAGGGTTGTACATTCAGTACTTC CASSQETGTGLYIQYF
TRBJ2-1 TRBV14 - - TGTGCCAGCAGCCAAGACTATAGCTCCTACAATGAGCAGTTCTTC CASSQDYSSYNEQFF
TRBJ2-7 TRBV7-3 - - TGTGCCAGCAGCCTATCACAGGGTTACGAGCAGTACTTC CASSLSQGYEQYF
TRBJ1-1 TRBV18 - - TGTGCCAGCTCACCAGAGTTGAACACTGAAGCTTTCTTT CASSPELNTEAFF
TRBJ2-4 TRBV4-1 - TRBD1 TGCGCCAGCAGGGGGGACAGGGGGTCGGACAAAAACATTCAGTACTTC CASRGDRGSDKNIQYF